The 17 T cell receptor beta chains presented below share a single source sample, sequenced in a study of shared clonotypes between healthy human individuals. Sequenced by immunoSEQ multiplex PCR; TCRdb stores in-frame clones only, minus some. The sample lists about 700,000 clones, roughly nine tenths occurring once. Naivety among CD8 cells was defined by CD45RO negativity and positive CCR7 selection, thereby excluding terminally differentiated effector memory CD45RA+ cells. The sequencing input was naive CD8+ T cells sorted from blood. All receptors come from a man aged 25-45 years in good health.

The chain carries TRBV5-1 and TRBJ2-3, with a tentative D call TRBD2 (5 bases). The CDR3 covers 15 residues. V shed 0 bases and J shed 2 bases, with 10 bases lying between them. Germline values: CDR1 SGHRS, CDR2 YFSETQ. The CDR3 region has the DNA TGCGCCAGCAGCTTGGCCGGGGAGCCCACAGATACGCAGTATTTT. As protein: CASSLAGEPTDTQYF.

The chain recombines TRBV7-9 with TRBJ2-2; 8 nucleotides agree with TRBD1. V lost 4 bases to trimming and J lost 0 bases; unmatched junction nucleotides: 4. Germline V gene lookup returns CDR1 SEHNR and CDR2 FQNEAQ (reference sequence). This CDR3 has 16 amino acids. The CDR3 sequence: CASSSATGANTGELFF. CDR3 bases: TGTGCCAGCAGCTCGGCGACAGGGGCGAACACCGGGGAGCTGTTTTTT.

This clone is a singleton in its sample. The chain couples TRBV5-4 to TRBJ2-1, with 9 bases identical to TRBD1. The CDR3 consists of 17 residues. V was pared by 3 bases and J by 1 base, with 8 bases of the junction left unmatched. Germline V gene lookup returns CDR1 SGHNT and CDR2 YYREEE (reference sequence). The CDR3 region is CASSSLQGAKSYNEQFF. CDR3 nucleotides: TGTGCCAGCAGCTCTTTACAGGGGGCTAAGTCCTACAATGAGCAGTTCTTC.

The chain combines TRBV5-1 with TRBJ2-7, with 8 bases aligning to TRBD1. Germline CDR1 is SGHRS and CDR2 is YFSETQ. V lost 4 bases to trimming and J lost 2 bases; unmatched junction nucleotides: 5. There are 14 residues in the CDR3. The CDR3 nucleotides read TGCGCCAGCAGCACCGGGACAGGCCCCTACGAGCAGTACTTC. Protein: CASSTGTGPYEQYF.

In DNA, the CDR3 is TGTGCCAGCAGCCCTCCGGGACAGGGCGTCAATGAGCAGTTCTTC. This codes for CASSPPGQGVNEQFF. The chain combines TRBV7-6 with TRBJ2-1, with 9 positions matching TRBD1. This CDR3 has 15 amino acids. The germline V gene has CDR1 SGHVS and CDR2 FNYEAQ. The V segment lost 5 bases and the J segment 6 bases; nucleotides outside the gene matches: 8.

V and J are TRBV4-3 and TRBJ2-4; no definite D call. The CDR3 is made up of 15 amino acids. Trimming took off 0 bases at V and 4 bases at J, with 10 bases between the two ends. CDR1 is LGHNA and CDR2 is YSLEER in the germline V gene. CDR3 in amino acids: CASSQESGQKNIQYF. DNA of the CDR3: TGCGCCAGCAGCCAAGAGTCCGGCCAAAAAAACATTCAGTACTTC.

With regard to this clone: At one end the junction does not follow the germline gene, possibly because of a read error. This chain connects TRBV7-9 to TRBJ1-1; TRBD1 is a possible D gene (5 bases). Per the germline V gene, CDR1 is SEHNR and CDR2 is FQNEAQ (reference sequence). The CDR3 runs 14 residues. The CDR3 loop reads CASSLVEGNAEAFF. In DNA, the CDR3 is TGTGCCAGCAGCTTAGTAGAGGGGAACGCTGAAGCTTTCTTT.

This rearrangement joins TRBV12-2 to TRBJ2-5. TRBV12-2 is annotated as a pseudogene. The CDR3 spans 16 residues. CDR3 DNA: TGTGCAAGTCGCTTAGTTGTCGGGCGTTACCAAGAGACCCAGTACTTC. This codes for CASRLVVGRYQETQYF.

The chain is built from TRBV27 and TRBJ2-5; D may be TRBD1 (6 bases). Trimming shortened V by 3 bases and J by 7 bases, and 21 bases separated the two germline ends. This CDR3 region has 16 residues. Germline values: CDR1 MNHEY, CDR2 SMNVEV (reference sequence). DNA of the CDR3: TGTGCCAGCAGTTTCGCGGCAGGGGATAAAGTGATGACCCAGTACTTC. Residues: CASSFAAGDKVMTQYF.

The table lists this clone with a few counts. The CDR3 loop is CASSLVGYNQPQHF. CDR3 sequence (DNA): TGTGCCAGCAGTTTAGTTGGGTACAATCAGCCCCAGCATTTT. The rearrangement uses TRBV27 and TRBJ1-5; D gene unclear. This CDR3 comprises 14 residues. Germline CDR1 and CDR2: MNHEY and SMNVEV (reference sequence). With 2 bases removed from V and 3 bases from J, the gap between germline ends came to 8 bases.

Notes on this clone: Other DNA variants within this sample encode the same CDR3. The CDR3 nucleotides read TGTGCCAGCAGTTTATTAGGGGATACGCAGTATTTT. Translation gives CASSLLGDTQYF. The rearrangement uses TRBV27 and TRBJ2-3; D gene unclear. Germline lookup yields CDR1 MNHEY and CDR2 SMNVEV (reference sequence). Trimming shortened V by 1 base and J by 6 bases, and 5 bases separated the two germline ends. The CDR3 has 12 residues.

This sequence joins TRBV29-1 and TRBJ2-3; no clear D. The CDR3 length is 14 residues. The germline V gene encodes CDR1 SQVTM and CDR2 ANQGSEA. Trimming took off 3 bases at V and 3 bases at J, with 13 bases between the two ends. CDR3 in DNA: TGCAGCGTTGATGGTAGCCCCGGAACAGATACGCAGTATTTT. Translation: CSVDGSPGTDTQYF.

The rearrangement joins TRBV18 to TRBJ2-3, with 9 bases identical to TRBD1. Germline loops: CDR1 KGHSH, CDR2 LQKENI. The CDR3 covers 20 residues. The V and J ends lost 2 bases and 0 bases, in that order; junction bases with no gene match: 15. This chain's CDR3 is CASSPKHYHTGGTSTDTQYF. Written as DNA, the CDR3 is TGTGCCAGCTCACCAAAACACTATCATACAGGGGGCACTAGCACAGATACGCAGTATTTT.

The chain combines TRBV19 with TRBJ2-7; tentatively, D is TRBD1 (5 bases). The CDR3 contains 12 residues. Germline CDR1 reads LNHDA; CDR2 reads SQIVND (reference sequence). Trimming left V 5 bases short and J 5 bases short, with 10 bases between. Written as DNA, the CDR3 is TGTGCCAGTAGTTCCCCCAGGGACGAGCAGTACTTC. Translated, it gives CASSSPRDEQYF.

On this clone itself: The same CDR3 also results from other DNA sequences found in this sample. The rearrangement joins TRBV5-6 to TRBJ2-1; 10 bases map to TRBD1. CDR1 SGHDT and CDR2 YYEEEE come from the germline V gene. The CDR3 spans 15 residues. V trimming: 4 bases; J trimming: 3 bases; junction bases outside the gene matches: 4. The CDR3 nucleotides are TGTGCCAGCAGCCTCCGGGACAGGGGCTACAATGAGCAGTTCTTC. It codes for CASSLRDRGYNEQFF.

This clone was seen only a few times. The gene calls are TRBV14 and TRBJ2-1; D uncertain. The CDR3 sequence is 14 residues long. Germline loops: CDR1 SGHDN, CDR2 FVKESK. V gave up 9 bases and J gave up 2 bases, with 14 bases separating them. CDR3 sequence reads: CARPRPPPYNEQFF. CDR3 DNA: TGTGCCAGGCCAAGACCGCCTCCCTACAATGAGCAGTTCTTC. The full variable domain, in which reference TRBV14 and TRBJ2-1 provide the parts outside the CDR3, is EAGVTQFPSHSVIEKGQTVTLRCDPISGHDNLYWYRRVMGKEIKFLLHFVKESKQDESGMPNNRFLAERTGGTYSTLKVQPAELEDSGVYFCARPRPPPYNEQFFGPGTRLTVL.

This rearrangement joins TRBV11-2 to TRBJ1-4, with D possibly matching TRBD1 (5 bases). Trimming cost V 2 bases and J 7 bases, with 14 bases left between them. The CDR3 contains 15 residues. Looked up from germline, CDR1 is SGHAT and CDR2 is FQNNGV. Here the CDR3 DNA reads TGTGCCAGCAGCTTAATGATTGGGGGTGGTGAAAAACTGTTTTTT. The encoded protein is CASSLMIGGGEKLFF.